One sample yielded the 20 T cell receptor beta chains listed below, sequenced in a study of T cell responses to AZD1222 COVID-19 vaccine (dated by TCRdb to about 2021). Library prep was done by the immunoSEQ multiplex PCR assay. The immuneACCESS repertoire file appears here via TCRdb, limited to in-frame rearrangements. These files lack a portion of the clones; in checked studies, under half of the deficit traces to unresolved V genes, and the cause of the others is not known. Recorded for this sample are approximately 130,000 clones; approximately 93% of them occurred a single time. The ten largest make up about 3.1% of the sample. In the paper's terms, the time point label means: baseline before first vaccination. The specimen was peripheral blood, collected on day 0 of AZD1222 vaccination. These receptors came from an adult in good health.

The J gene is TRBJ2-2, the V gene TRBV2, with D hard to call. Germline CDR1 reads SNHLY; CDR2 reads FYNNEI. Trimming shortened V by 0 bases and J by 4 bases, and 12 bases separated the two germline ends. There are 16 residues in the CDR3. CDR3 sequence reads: CASSEATARITGELFF. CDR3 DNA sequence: TGTGCCAGCAGTGAAGCGACCGCCCGAATCACCGGGGAGCTGTTTTTT.

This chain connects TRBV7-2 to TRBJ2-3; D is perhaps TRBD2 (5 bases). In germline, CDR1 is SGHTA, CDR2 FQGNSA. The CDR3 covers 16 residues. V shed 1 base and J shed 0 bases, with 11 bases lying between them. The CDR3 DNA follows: TGTGCCAGCAGCTTAGGGGGAGCAGTTAGCACAGATACGCAGTATTTT. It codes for CASSLGGAVSTDTQYF.

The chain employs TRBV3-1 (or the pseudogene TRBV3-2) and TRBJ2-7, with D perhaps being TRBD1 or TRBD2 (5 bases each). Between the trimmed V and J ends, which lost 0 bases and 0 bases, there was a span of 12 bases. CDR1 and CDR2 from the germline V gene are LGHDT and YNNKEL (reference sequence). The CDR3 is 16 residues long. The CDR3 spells CASSQDPRGSSYEQYF. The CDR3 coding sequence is TGTGCCAGCAGCCAAGACCCCCGGGGCAGCTCCTACGAGCAGTACTTC.

The CDR3 region has the DNA TGCGCCAGCAGCCAAGGGGCTAGCGGGAGCCCAACACGGAACACCGGGGAGCTGTTTTTT. Amino acids: CASSQGASGSPTRNTGELFF. This chain connects TRBV4-3 to TRBJ2-2, with 10 bases lining up with TRBD2. The V segment lost 1 base and the J segment 1 base; nucleotides outside the gene matches: 12. The CDR3 contains 20 residues. Per the germline V gene, CDR1 is LGHNA and CDR2 is YSLEER.

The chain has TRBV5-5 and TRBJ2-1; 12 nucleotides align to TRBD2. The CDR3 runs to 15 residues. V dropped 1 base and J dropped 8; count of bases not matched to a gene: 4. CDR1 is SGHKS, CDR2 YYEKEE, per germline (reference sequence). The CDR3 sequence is CASSLRGTSGYEQFF. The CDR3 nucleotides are TGTGCCAGCAGCTTGAGGGGGACTAGCGGGTATGAGCAGTTCTTC.

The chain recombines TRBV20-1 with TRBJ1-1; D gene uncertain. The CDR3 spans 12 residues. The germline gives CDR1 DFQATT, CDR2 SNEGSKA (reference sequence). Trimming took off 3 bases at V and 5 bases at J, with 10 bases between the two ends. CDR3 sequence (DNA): TGCAGTGCTAGTAACGGGAGGACTGAAGCTTTCTTT. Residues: CSASNGRTEAFF.

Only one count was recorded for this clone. In DNA, the CDR3 is TGTGCCAGCAGGCCAATCCATCCGGGACCTAAATACACCGGGGAGCTGTTTTTT. Translated, it gives CASRPIHPGPKYTGELFF. The V and J genes are TRBV27 and TRBJ2-2, with D possibly being TRBD1 or TRBD2 (5 bases each). V was cut by 6 bases and J by 3 bases, with 23 bases left in between. The CDR3 contains 18 residues. Germline V gene sequence: CDR1 MNHEY, CDR2 SMNVEV (reference sequence).

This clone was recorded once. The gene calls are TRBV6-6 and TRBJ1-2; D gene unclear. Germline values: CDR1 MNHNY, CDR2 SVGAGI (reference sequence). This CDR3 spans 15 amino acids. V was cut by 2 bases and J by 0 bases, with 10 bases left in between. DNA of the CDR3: TGTGCCAGCAGTTACGGGCAGGCAACTAACTATGGCTACACCTTC. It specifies CASSYGQATNYGYTF.

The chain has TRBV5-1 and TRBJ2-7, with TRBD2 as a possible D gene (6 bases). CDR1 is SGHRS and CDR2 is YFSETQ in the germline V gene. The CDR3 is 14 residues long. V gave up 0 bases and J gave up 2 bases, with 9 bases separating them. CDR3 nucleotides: TGCGCCAGCAGCTTGGGGGTAGCGGCCTACGAGCAGTACTTC. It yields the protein CASSLGVAAYEQYF.

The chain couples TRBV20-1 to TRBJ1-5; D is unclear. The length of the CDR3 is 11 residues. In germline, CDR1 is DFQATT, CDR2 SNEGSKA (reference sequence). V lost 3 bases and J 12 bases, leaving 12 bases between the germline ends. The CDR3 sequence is CSARVGKLQHF. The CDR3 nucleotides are TGCAGTGCTAGGGTAGGGAAGCTCCAGCATTTT.

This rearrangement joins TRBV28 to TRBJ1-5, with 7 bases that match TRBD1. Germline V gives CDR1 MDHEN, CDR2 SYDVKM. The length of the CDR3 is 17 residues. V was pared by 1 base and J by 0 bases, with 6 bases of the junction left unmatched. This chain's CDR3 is CASSLFGTANSNQPQHF. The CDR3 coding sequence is TGTGCCAGCAGTTTATTTGGGACAGCTAATAGCAATCAGCCCCAGCATTTT.

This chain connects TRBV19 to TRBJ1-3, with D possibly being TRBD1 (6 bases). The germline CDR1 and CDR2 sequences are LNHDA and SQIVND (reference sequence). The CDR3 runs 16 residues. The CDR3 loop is CAGGTALARSGNTIYF. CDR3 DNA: TGTGCAGGGGGAACAGCTCTGGCGCGATCCGGAAACACCATATATTTT.

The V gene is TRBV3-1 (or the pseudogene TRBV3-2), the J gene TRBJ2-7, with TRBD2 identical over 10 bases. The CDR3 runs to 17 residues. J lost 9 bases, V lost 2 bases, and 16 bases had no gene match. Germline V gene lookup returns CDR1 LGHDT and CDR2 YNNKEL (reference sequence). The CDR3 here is CASSQWTSGRLKGVQYF. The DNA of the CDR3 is TGTGCCAGCAGCCAATGGACTAGCGGACGCCTGAAGGGAGTGCAGTACTTC.

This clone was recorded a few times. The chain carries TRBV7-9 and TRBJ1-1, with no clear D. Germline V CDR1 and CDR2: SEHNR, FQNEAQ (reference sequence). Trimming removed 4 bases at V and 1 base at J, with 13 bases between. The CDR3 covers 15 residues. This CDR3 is CASSSLPIGNTEAFF. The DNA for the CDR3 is TGTGCCAGCAGCTCCCTCCCAATCGGGAACACTGAAGCTTTCTTT.

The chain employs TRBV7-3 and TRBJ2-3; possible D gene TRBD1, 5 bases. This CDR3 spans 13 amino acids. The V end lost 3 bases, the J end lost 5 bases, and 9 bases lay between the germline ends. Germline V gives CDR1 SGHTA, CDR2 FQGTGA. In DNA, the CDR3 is TGTGCCAGCAGCTTCGTTAGGGGAGATACGCAGTATTTT. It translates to CASSFVRGDTQYF.

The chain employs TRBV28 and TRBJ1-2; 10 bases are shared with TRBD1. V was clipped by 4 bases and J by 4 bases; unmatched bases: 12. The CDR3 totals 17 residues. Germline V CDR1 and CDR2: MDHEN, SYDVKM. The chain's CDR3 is CASSYGQGEGLRYGYTF. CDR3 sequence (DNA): TGTGCCAGCAGTTATGGACAGGGGGAAGGATTACGCTATGGCTACACCTTC.

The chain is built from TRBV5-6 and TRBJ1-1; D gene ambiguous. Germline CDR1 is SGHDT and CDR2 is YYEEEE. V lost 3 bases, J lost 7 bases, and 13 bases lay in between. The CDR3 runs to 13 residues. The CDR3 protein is CASSSYSLVEAFF. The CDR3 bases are TGTGCCAGCAGCTCTTACAGCCTGGTTGAAGCTTTCTTT.

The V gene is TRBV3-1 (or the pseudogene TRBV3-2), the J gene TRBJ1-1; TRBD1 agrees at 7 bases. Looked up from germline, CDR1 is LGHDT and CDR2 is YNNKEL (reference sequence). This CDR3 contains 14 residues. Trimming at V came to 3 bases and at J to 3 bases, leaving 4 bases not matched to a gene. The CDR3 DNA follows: TGTGCCAGCAGCCATACAGGGGCTTACACTGAAGCTTTCTTT. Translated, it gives CASSHTGAYTEAFF.

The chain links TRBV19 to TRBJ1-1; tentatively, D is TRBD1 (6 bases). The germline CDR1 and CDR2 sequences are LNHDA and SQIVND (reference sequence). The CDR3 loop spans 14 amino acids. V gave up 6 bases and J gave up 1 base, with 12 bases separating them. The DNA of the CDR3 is TGTGCCAGTAGGCAGGGGCTAACGAACACTGAAGCTTTCTTT. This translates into CASRQGLTNTEAFF.

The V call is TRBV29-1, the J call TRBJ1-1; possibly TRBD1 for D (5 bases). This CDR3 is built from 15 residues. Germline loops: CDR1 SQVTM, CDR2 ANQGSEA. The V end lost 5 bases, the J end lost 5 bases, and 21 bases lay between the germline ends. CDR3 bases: TGCAGCGTTATGTGGGGCACGTGGGGCTGGACTGAAGCTTTCTTT. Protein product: CSVMWGTWGWTEAFF.